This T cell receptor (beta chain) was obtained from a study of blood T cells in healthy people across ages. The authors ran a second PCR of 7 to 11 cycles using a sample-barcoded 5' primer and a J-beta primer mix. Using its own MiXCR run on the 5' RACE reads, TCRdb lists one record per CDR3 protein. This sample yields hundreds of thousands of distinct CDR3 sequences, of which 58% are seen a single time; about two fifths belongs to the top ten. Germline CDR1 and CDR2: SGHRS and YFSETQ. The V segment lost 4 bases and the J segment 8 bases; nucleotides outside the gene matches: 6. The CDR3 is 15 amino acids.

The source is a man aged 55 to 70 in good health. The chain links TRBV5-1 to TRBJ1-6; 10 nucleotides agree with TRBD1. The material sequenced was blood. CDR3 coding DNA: TGCGCCAGCAGCCAAACCGGGACAGGGGATTCACCCCTCCACTTT. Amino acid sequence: CASSQTGTGDSPLHF. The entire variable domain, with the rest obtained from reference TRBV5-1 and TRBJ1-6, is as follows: KAGVTQTPRYLIKTRGQQVTLSCSPISGHRSVSWYQQTPGQGLQFLFEYFSETQRNKGNFPGRFSGRQFSNSRSEMNVSTLELGDSALYLCASSQTGTGDSPLHFGNGTRLTVT.